This T cell receptor (beta chain) was found in a study of a mutant IDH1 vaccine in newly diagnosed glioma. As for the study in general: The initiation of vaccination occurred 4-6 weeks after radiotherapy alone, or with temozolomide cycles. Patients were pretreated with radiotherapy, temozolomide, or both, mostly both. Treated patients had a mean age of roughly 39 years and a 62.5% male, about 38% female split. Study results and caveats: Among top peripheral T cell clonotypes, changes seemed unrelated to pseudoprogression.

The time point here: week 35, safety follow-up. Vaccination comprised doses that each held 300 ug of mutant IDH1 20-mer peptide, plus topical imiquimod. Libraries were prepared by immunoSEQ multiplex PCR; TCRdb keeps only in-frame clonotypes and omits some of them. The table has some 60,000 clones, approximately 80% seen once. The table lists this clone with a few counts. Its antigen is unknown. Sequencing was performed on PBMCs, taken from a glioma patient whose treatment included an IDH1 peptide vaccine. This receptor was taken from a man aged 40-49 years with glioma.

The CDR3 DNA reads TGTGCCAGCAGCCCCCACGGTACGCAGTATTTT. It yields the protein CASSPHGTQYF. The genes are TRBV7-3 and TRBJ2-3; D is undetermined. Per the germline V gene, CDR1 is SGHTA and CDR2 is FQGTGA. V was cut by 5 bases and J by 8 bases, with 8 bases left in between. The CDR3 loop spans 11 amino acids. Based on the CDR3 plus reference TRBV7-3 and TRBJ2-3, the full variable domain is GAGVSQTPSNKVTEKGKYVELRCDPISGHTALYWYRQSLGQGPEFLIYFQGTGAADDSGLPNDRFFAVRPEGSVSTLKIQRTERGDSAVYLCASSPHGTQYFGPGTRLTVL.